Given below is one T cell receptor (beta chain) in context. At one end, the junction sequence differs from germline, possibly due to a read error. The sample belongs to a study of blood T cell repertoires in COVID-19. The CDR3 extends over 14 amino acids. In germline, CDR1 is KGHSY, CDR2 FQNENV. Methods used by the authors: Researchers report that nucleated cell counts were estimated from reference gene primer amplification. Repertoires were generated with immunoSEQ multiplex PCR, while TCRdb's copy carries only in-frame clones and drops some. V and J calls and clone size are those listed in that table; D and trimming were worked out from the DNA. The repertoire has about 250,000 clones, 88% of them found once; the top ten carry approximately 3%. Participant reports of clinical history set cohort assignment.

Material for sequencing was PBMCs or T cells enriched from blood (not recorded which). The sequence derives from a woman between 45 and 65 years old who had recovered from COVID-19. The chain uses TRBV16 and TRBJ1-2, with a weak D call TRBD1 (5 bases). The CDR3 loop is CASRQSGSLYGYTF. As DNA, the CDR3 is TGTGCCAGCAGACAATCAGGGAGTCTCTATGGCTACACCTTC. The entire variable domain, with the rest obtained from reference TRBV16 and TRBJ1-2, is as follows: GEEVAQTPKHLVRGEGQKAKLYCAPIKGHSYVFWYQQVLKNEFKFLISFQNENVFDETGMPKERFSAKCLPNSPCSLEIQATKLEDSAVYFCASRQSGSLYGYTFGSGTRLTVV.